The source of this TCR beta chain is a study of blood T cell repertoires in COVID-19. Study context: Sites across the United States, Italy and Spain contributed samples from acute and convalescent COVID-19.

Authors' data handling: Amplification of reference gene primers provided the estimated nucleated cell counts. Only in-frame clones appear in the TCRdb table, and some are missing; sequencing was by immunoSEQ multiplex PCR. V and J calls and clone size are those listed in that table; D and trimming were worked out from the DNA. The sample has 100,000 to 150,000 clones; around 88% are singletons. The V gene end was trimmed by 3 bases and the J gene end by 8 bases; junction bases not matched to a gene: 1. Germline CDR1 reads MDHEN; CDR2 reads SYDVKM. This CDR3 has 12 amino acids. This TCR was recovered from a man between 60 and 75 years old with COVID-19, enrolled during active disease. The rearrangement joins TRBV28 to TRBJ2-1; TRBD2 agrees at 7 bases. Sequencing input: peripheral blood. The chain's CDR3 is CASSLGGDEQFF. The CDR3 coding sequence is TGTGCCAGCAGTTTGGGGGGGGATGAGCAGTTCTTC. The full variable domain, completed using reference TRBV28 and TRBJ2-1, is DVKVTQSSRYLVKRTGEKVFLECVQDMDHENMFWYRQDPGLGLRLIYFSYDVKMKEKGDIPEGYSVSREKKERFSLILESASTNQTSMYLCASSLGGDEQFFGPGTRLTVL.